This TCR beta chain was identified in a study of CD8 T cells in ankylosing spondylitis. Notes on the study in general: Disease-linked clones were CD8+ and relatively rare in peripheral blood. Past studies reported some motif variants in reactive arthritis synovial fluid and blood. Matched ankylosing spondylitis synovial fluid reportedly contained a significantly enriched population of disease-linked clones.

Trimming took off 5 bases at V and 4 bases at J, with 11 bases between the two ends. The CDR3 has 13 amino acids. Germline-derived CDR1 and CDR2 are SGHTA and FQGNSA. A word on this clonotype: Its antigen is currently unknown.

TCRdb reprocessed the 5' RACE reads via MiXCR and lists one record per CDR3 protein. Of nearly 350,000 distinct CDR3 sequences detected, roughly 14% appear once; the ten largest clones hold 1.1%. The sample taken for sequencing was blood, either unsorted or a sorted T cell fraction (not recorded which). The sequence derives from a male donor with ankylosing spondylitis or in good health (not recorded which). The V gene is TRBV7-2, the J gene TRBJ1-1; D possibly corresponds to TRBD1 (6 bases). The CDR3 loop is CASSTGRGTEAFF. The CDR3 DNA is TGTGCCAGCAGCACCGGCAGGGGCACTGAAGCTTTCTTT.